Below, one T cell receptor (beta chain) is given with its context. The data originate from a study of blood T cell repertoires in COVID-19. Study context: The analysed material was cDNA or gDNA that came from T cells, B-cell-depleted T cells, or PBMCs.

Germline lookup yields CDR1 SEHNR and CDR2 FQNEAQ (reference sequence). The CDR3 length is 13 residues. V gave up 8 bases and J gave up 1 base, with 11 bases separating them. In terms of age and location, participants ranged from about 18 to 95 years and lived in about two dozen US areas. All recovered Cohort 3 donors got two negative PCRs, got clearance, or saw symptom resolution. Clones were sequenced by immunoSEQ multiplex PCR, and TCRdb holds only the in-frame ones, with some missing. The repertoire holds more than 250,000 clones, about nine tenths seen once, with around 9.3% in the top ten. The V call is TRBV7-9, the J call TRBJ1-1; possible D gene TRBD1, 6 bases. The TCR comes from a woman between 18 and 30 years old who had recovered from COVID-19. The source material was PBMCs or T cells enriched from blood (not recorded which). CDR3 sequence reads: CASSQQGNTEAFF. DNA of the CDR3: TGTGCCAGCTCCCAACAGGGGAACACTGAAGCTTTCTTT.